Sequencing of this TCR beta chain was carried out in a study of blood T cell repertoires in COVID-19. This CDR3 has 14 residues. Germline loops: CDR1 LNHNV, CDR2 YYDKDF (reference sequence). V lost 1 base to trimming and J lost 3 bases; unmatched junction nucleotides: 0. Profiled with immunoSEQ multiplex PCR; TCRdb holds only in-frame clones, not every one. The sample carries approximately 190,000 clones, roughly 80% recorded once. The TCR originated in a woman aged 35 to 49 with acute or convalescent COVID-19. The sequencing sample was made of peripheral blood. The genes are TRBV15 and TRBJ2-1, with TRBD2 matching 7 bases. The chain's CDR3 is CATSRASGYNEQFF. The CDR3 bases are TGTGCCACCAGCAGAGCTAGCGGCTACAATGAGCAGTTCTTC.